The clone carrying this TCR beta chain was recorded many times. Its antigen is not identified. This entry belongs to a study of T cells after yellow fever vaccination. Via MiXCR, TCRdb re-called the 5' RACE reads, giving one row per CDR3 protein. This table holds 250,000 to 350,000 distinct CDR3 sequences, around 4.5% found once. The ends lost 1 base at V and 3 bases at J; junction bases unmatched: 0. Germline loops: CDR1 DFQATT, CDR2 SNEGSKA (reference sequence). This CDR3 is 13 amino acids long. Study results and caveats: Subsequent booster samples again held most clones from primary vaccination (nearly 98% CD4, 88% CD8).

Sequenced material: PBMCs, taken 15 days after the yellow fever booster vaccination. The origin of this receptor is a man younger than 30 who received the YFV17D yellow fever vaccine. The rearrangement joins TRBV20-1 to TRBJ1-1; the match to TRBD1 covers 9 bases. The CDR3 DNA sequence: TGCAGTGCTAGAGGACAGGGGGACACTGAAGCTTTCTTT. Its protein is CSARGQGDTEAFF.